This T cell receptor (beta chain) was sequenced during a study of human T cells and chemical hapten exposure. TCRdb itself ran the RACE reads through MiXCR, one entry per CDR3 protein. The table records 350,000 to 400,000 distinct CDR3 sequences, about 6% of them present only once. The junction had 5 bases not matched to a gene; V was cut back by 5 bases and J by 4 bases. Germline-derived CDR1 and CDR2 are SNHLY and FYNNEI. The CDR3 consists of 14 residues. Time point of the sample: patch test 2, 6 weeks after DPC sensitization. Treatment in this sample: therapeutic diphenylcyclopropenone sensitization with weekly scalp DPC.

Sequenced material: whole blood, taken in connection with sensitization to the hapten diphenylcyclopropenone (DPC). The rearrangement links TRBV2 to TRBJ1-5; 7 bases are a match to TRBD1. The TCR originated in a woman younger than 30 with alopecia areata. Some clones in this sample may be carry-over from other donors' samples. CDR3 nucleotides: TGTGCCAGCAGTAAACAGGGGTGGAATCAGCCCCAGCATTTT. Its translation is CASSKQGWNQPQHF.